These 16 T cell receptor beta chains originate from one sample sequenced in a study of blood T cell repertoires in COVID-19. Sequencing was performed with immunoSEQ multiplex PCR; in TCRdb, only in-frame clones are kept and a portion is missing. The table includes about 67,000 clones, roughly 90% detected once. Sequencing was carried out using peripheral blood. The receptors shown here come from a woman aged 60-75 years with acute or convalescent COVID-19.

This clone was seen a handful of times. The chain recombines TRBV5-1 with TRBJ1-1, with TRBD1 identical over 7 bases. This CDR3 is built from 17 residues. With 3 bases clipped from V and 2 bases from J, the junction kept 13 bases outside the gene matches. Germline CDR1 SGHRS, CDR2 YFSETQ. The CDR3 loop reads CASSWAPMGQYNTEAFF. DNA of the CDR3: TGCGCCAGCAGCTGGGCGCCAATGGGACAGTATAACACTGAAGCTTTCTTT.

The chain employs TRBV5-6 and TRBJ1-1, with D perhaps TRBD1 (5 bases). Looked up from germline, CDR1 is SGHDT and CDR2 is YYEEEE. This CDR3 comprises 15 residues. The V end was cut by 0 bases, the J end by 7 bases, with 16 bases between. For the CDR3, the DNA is TGTGCCAGCAGCTTGGACGCGGGACTAGGAGTTGAAGCTTTCTTT. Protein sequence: CASSLDAGLGVEAFF.

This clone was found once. The DNA of the CDR3 is TGTGCCAGCAGTTCGGGAGTCACCGACGAGCAGTACGTC. This codes for CASSSGVTDEQYV. The rearrangement links TRBV5-4 to TRBJ2-7, with D perhaps matching TRBD2 (6 bases). Trimming stripped 5 bases from V and 5 bases from J, with 14 bases between. The CDR3 contains 13 residues. Germline lookup yields CDR1 SGHNT and CDR2 YYREEE (reference sequence).

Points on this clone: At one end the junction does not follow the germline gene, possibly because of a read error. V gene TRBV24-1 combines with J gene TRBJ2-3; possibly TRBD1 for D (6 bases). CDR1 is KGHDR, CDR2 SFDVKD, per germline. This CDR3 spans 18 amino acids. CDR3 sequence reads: CATNDSIADRIMADTQYF. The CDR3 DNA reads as TGTGCCACCAATGATTCCATTGCAGACAGGATAATGGCAGATACGCAGTATTTT.

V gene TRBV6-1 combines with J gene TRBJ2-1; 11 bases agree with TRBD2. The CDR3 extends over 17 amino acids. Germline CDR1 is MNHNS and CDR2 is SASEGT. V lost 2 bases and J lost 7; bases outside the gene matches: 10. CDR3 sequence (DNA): TGTGCCAGCAGTGAAATCCTCCTAGCGGGGGGCCGTAATGAGCAGTTCTTC. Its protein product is CASSEILLAGGRNEQFF.

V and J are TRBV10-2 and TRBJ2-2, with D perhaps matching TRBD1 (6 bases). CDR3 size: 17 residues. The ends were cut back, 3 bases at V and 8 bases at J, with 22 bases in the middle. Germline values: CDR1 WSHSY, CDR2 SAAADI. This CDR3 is CASSDALGTLKGGELFF. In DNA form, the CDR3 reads TGCGCCAGCAGTGACGCGTTAGGGACACTGAAAGGAGGGGAGCTGTTTTTT.

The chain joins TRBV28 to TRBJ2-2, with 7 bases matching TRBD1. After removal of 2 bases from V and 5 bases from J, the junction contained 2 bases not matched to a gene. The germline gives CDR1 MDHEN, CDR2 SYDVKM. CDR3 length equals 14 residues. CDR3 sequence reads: CASSLRQGTGELFF. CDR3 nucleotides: TGTGCCAGCAGTTTAAGACAGGGAACCGGGGAGCTGTTTTTT.

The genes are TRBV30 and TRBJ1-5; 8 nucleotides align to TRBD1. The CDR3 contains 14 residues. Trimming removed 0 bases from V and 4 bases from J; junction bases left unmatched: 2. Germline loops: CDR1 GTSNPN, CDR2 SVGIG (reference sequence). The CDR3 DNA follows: TGTGCCTGGAGTGTACACAGGGGGAATCAGCCCCAGCATTTT. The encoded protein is CAWSVHRGNQPQHF. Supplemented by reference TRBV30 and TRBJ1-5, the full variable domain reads SQTIHQWPATLVQPVGSPLSLECTVEGTSNPNLYWYRQAAGRGLQLLFYSVGIGQISSEVPQNLSASRPQDRQFILSSKKLLLSDSGFYLCAWSVHRGNQPQHFGDGTRLSIL.

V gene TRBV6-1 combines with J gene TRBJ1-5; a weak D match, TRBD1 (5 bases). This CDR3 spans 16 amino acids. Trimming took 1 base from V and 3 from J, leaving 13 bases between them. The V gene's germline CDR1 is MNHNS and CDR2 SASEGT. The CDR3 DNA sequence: TGTGCCAGCAGTGAAGGTCCCGCAGGGTTCAATCAGCCCCAGCATTTT. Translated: CASSEGPAGFNQPQHF.

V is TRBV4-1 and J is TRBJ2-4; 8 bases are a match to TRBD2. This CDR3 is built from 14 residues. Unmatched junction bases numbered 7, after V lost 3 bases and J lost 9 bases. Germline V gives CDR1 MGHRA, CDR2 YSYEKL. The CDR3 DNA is TGCGCCAGCAGCCAGTCAACTAGCGGCATCATTCAGTACTTC. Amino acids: CASSQSTSGIIQYF.

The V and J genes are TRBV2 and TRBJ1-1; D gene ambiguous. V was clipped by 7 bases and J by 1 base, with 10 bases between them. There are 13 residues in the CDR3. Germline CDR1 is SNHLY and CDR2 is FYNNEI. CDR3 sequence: CASKSGSNTEAFF. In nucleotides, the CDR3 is TGTGCCAGCAAATCGGGGTCGAACACTGAAGCTTTCTTT.

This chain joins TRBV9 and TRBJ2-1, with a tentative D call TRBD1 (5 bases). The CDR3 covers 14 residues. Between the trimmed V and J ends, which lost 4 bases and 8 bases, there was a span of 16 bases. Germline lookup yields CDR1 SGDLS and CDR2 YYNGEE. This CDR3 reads CASSSGQGRDEQFF. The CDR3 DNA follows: TGTGCCAGCAGCTCAGGGCAAGGCCGGGATGAGCAGTTCTTC.

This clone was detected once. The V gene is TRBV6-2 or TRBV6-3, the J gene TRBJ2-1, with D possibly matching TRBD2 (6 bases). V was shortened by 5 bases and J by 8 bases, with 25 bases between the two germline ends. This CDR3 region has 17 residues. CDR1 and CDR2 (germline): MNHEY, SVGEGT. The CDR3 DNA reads TGTGCCAGCAGTCGCCCCTCCGACTGGCGGGATAAGGATGAGCAGTTCTTC. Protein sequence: CASSRPSDWRDKDEQFF.

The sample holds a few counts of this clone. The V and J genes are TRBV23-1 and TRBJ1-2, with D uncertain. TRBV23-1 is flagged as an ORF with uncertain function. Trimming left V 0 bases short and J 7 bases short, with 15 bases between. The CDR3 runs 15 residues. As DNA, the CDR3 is TGCGCCAGCAGTCAATCTGGACTACCAGAAAGTGGCTACACCTTC. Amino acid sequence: CASSQSGLPESGYTF.

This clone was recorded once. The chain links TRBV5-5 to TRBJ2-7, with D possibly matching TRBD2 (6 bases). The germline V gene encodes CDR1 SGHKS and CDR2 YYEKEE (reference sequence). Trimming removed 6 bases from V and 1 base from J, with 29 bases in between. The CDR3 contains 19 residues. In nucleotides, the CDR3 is TGTGCCAGCAACCCAATGTGGCGGGGCCAGGGAGGAGTTTCCTACGAGCAGTACGTC. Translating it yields CASNPMWRGQGGVSYEQYV.

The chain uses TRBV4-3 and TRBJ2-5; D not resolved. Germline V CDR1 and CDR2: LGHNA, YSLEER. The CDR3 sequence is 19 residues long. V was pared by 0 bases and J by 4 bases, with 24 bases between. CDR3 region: CASSQDSPADRLLPETQYF. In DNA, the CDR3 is TGCGCCAGCAGCCAAGATTCCCCTGCCGATCGACTCCTACCAGAGACCCAGTACTTC.